This entry lists 25 T cell receptor beta chains sequenced from one sample in a study of CD8+ T cells in alopecia areata. As to treatment: oral pan-JAK inhibitor, 5-10 mg twice daily. Sequencing templates came from extracted RNA that was reverse transcribed into cDNA. The repertoire was sequenced with immunoSEQ multiplex PCR; TCRdb's copy has only in-frame clones and lacks some. The sample holds over 35,000 clones; around nine tenths are singletons and the top ten take under 20%. The input for sequencing was CD8+ T cells sorted from blood, taken at week 24, from a patient treated with tofacitinib. Receptors originate from a human donor with alopecia areata.

The rearrangement uses TRBV10-3 and TRBJ2-5; D call uncertain. The DNA end lines up better with TRBJ2-7; the J call may be wrong. Germline V CDR1 and CDR2: ENHRY, SYGVKD. CDR3 length: 12 residues. CDR3 sequence (DNA): TGTGCCATCAGTGAAGAACGTCCCGAGCAGTACTTC. It encodes CAISEERPEQYF.

V gene TRBV7-9 combines with J gene TRBJ2-5, with 8 nucleotides matching TRBD2. The CDR3 is 17 residues long. Germline CDR1 and CDR2: SEHNR and FQNEAQ (reference sequence). With V trimmed by 4 bases and J by 5 bases, 15 bases remained unmatched. CDR3 sequence (DNA): TGTGCCAGCAGCTCCGAGCCGAACGGGGGGGATGGCGAGACCCAGTACTTC. Protein sequence: CASSSEPNGGDGETQYF.

The chain recombines TRBV7-9 with TRBJ2-7, with 8 bases that match TRBD2. The CDR3 is made up of 14 amino acids. J lost 4 bases, V lost 3 bases, and 5 bases had no gene match. Germline V gene sequence: CDR1 SEHNR, CDR2 FQNEAQ (reference sequence). CDR3: CASSFSKRGYEQYF. The CDR3 DNA is TGTGCCAGCAGCTTCAGTAAGCGGGGGTACGAGCAGTACTTC.

The rearrangement joins TRBV4-1 to TRBJ2-5; TRBD2 agrees at 16 bases. V dropped 5 bases and J dropped 2; count of bases not matched to a gene: 5. The V gene's germline CDR1 is MGHRA and CDR2 YSYEKL. CDR3 size: 17 residues. In DNA, the CDR3 is TGCGCCAGCAGCTCCGGGACTAGCGGGGGGGCTCAAGAGACCCAGTACTTC. It encodes CASSSGTSGGAQETQYF.

This clone was detected only once. CDR3 DNA sequence: TGCGCCAGCAGCCATCTCCAATCAGATACGCAGTATTTT. It encodes CASSHLQSDTQYF. The chain has TRBV4-1 and TRBJ2-3; no clear D. The V end was cut by 3 bases, the J end by 4 bases, with 8 bases between. Per germline, CDR1 MGHRA and CDR2 YSYEKL. This CDR3 is built from 13 residues.

The J gene is TRBJ2-6, the V gene TRBV15; maybe TRBD2 (6 bases). Germline V gene data show CDR1 as LNHNV and CDR2 as YYDKDF (reference sequence). Between the trimmed V and J ends, which lost 0 bases and 1 base, there was a span of 7 bases. The CDR3 is made up of 16 amino acids. The CDR3 bases are TGTGCCACCAGCAGAGATAGCGGTTCTGGGGCCAACGTCCTGACTTTC. Protein: CATSRDSGSGANVLTF.

This sequence joins TRBV7-3 and TRBJ2-3; the D call may be TRBD1 or TRBD2 (6 bases each). The germline V gene encodes CDR1 SGHTA and CDR2 FQGTGA. V dropped 0 bases and J dropped 6 bases, with 13 bases sitting between them. The length of the CDR3 is 15 residues. CDR3 protein: CASSLTGGRPDTQYF. CDR3 sequence (DNA): TGTGCCAGCAGCTTAACGGGGGGCCGACCTGATACGCAGTATTTT.

This chain connects TRBV28 to TRBJ2-6; possibly TRBD1 or TRBD2 for D (5 bases each). CDR1 is MDHEN, CDR2 SYDVKM, per germline. There are 15 residues in the CDR3. V was cut by 6 bases and J by 3 bases, with 12 bases left in between. The DNA of the CDR3 is TGTGCCAGCAGAGGGGTGAGGGATGGGGCCAACGTCCTGACTTTC. Protein sequence: CASRGVRDGANVLTF.

This clone has a handful of counts. This chain joins TRBV7-9 and TRBJ2-7, with D tentatively TRBD1 (5 bases). CDR1 and CDR2 (germline): SEHNR, FQNEAQ (reference sequence). Trimming stripped 1 base from V and 3 bases from J, with 13 bases between. This CDR3 is 15 amino acids long. The CDR3: CASSLGQNYLYEQYF. In DNA form, the CDR3 reads TGTGCCAGCAGCTTAGGACAGAATTACCTCTACGAGCAGTACTTC.

V is TRBV28 and J is TRBJ2-5; D unclear. CDR1 and CDR2 (germline): MDHEN, SYDVKM. The V end was cut by 3 bases, the J end by 7 bases, with 9 bases between. The CDR3 consists of 12 residues. CDR3: CASSFDKGTQYF. As DNA, the CDR3 is TGTGCCAGCAGTTTTGACAAGGGGACCCAGTACTTC. Looking up the rest from reference TRBV28 and TRBJ2-5 gives the full variable domain: DVKVTQSSRYLVKRTGEKVFLECVQDMDHENMFWYRQDPGLGLRLIYFSYDVKMKEKGDIPEGYSVSREKKERFSLILESASTNQTSMYLCASSFDKGTQYFGPGTRLLVL.

The chain combines TRBV6-4 with TRBJ2-4, with 8 bases identical to TRBD1. Trimming at V came to 4 bases and at J to 0 bases, leaving 2 bases not matched to a gene. CDR3 length: 15 amino acids. Looked up from germline, CDR1 is MRHNA and CDR2 is SNTAGT. DNA of the CDR3: TGTGCCAGCAGTGTGGACAGGGAAGCCAAAAACATTCAGTACTTC. It encodes CASSVDREAKNIQYF.

The chain links TRBV30 to TRBJ2-7; 7 bases map to TRBD1. The germline V gene has CDR1 GTSNPN and CDR2 SVGIG (reference sequence). The V gene end was trimmed by 1 base and the J gene end by 3 bases; junction bases not matched to a gene: 9. This CDR3 contains 15 residues. CDR3 sequence: CAWSEGAPLYYEQYF. The DNA for the CDR3 is TGTGCCTGGAGTGAGGGGGCTCCCCTCTACTACGAGCAGTACTTC.

The chain combines TRBV28 with TRBJ2-1, with D uncertain. The CDR3 is made up of 11 amino acids. V was clipped by 4 bases and J by 7 bases, with 5 bases between them. Per the germline V gene, CDR1 is MDHEN and CDR2 is SYDVKM. CDR3 sequence reads: CASSSPNEQFF. As DNA, the CDR3 is TGTGCCAGCAGTTCTCCAAATGAGCAGTTCTTC.

CDR3 region: CASSQGLATEYSYNEQFF. In nucleotides, the CDR3 is TGTGCCAGCAGCCAGGGACTAGCGACAGAATACTCCTACAATGAGCAGTTCTTC. This sequence joins TRBV28 and TRBJ2-1; 10 nucleotides align to TRBD2. After removal of 6 bases from V and 0 bases from J, the junction contained 11 bases not matched to a gene. This CDR3 spans 18 amino acids. Germline V CDR1 and CDR2: MDHEN, SYDVKM.

The CDR3 sequence: CASSEGTYYEQYF. The DNA for the CDR3 is TGTGCCAGCAGTGAAGGGACGTACTACGAGCAGTACTTC. The chain combines TRBV6-1 with TRBJ2-7, with unresolved D. Trimming took off 1 base at V and 3 bases at J, with 7 bases between the two ends. Germline-derived CDR1 and CDR2 are MNHNS and SASEGT. There are 13 residues in the CDR3.

This sequence joins TRBV7-9 and TRBJ2-7; D gene uncertain. Germline V gene sequence: CDR1 SEHNR, CDR2 FQNEAQ (reference sequence). Trimming removed 5 bases at V and 4 bases at J, with 18 bases between. The CDR3 runs 15 residues. The CDR3 is CASSPPTAIGYEQYF. In nucleotides, the CDR3 is TGTGCCAGCAGCCCCCCAACGGCGATCGGGTACGAGCAGTACTTC.

This rearrangement joins TRBV27 to TRBJ2-1; 7 bases map to TRBD2. The V segment lost 8 bases and the J segment 4 bases; nucleotides outside the gene matches: 5. This CDR3 contains 13 residues. Germline V CDR1 and CDR2: MNHEY, SMNVEV (reference sequence). The CDR3 nucleotides read TGTGCCAGCCGGCGGGGAGGGTACAATGAGCAGTTCTTC. Translation: CASRRGGYNEQFF.

CDR3 in amino acids: CASSHLIGSIQETQYF. The CDR3 coding sequence is TGTGCCAGCAGTCACCTGATCGGCAGCATACAAGAGACCCAGTACTTC. The chain links TRBV28 to TRBJ2-5; D gene unclear. The CDR3 has 16 residues. Germline V gene sequence: CDR1 MDHEN, CDR2 SYDVKM. Deletions cut 5 bases from V and 2 bases from J, with 18 bases between. Drawing the rest from reference TRBV28 and TRBJ2-5, the complete variable domain is DVKVTQSSRYLVKRTGEKVFLECVQDMDHENMFWYRQDPGLGLRLIYFSYDVKMKEKGDIPEGYSVSREKKERFSLILESASTNQTSMYLCASSHLIGSIQETQYFGPGTRLLVL.

This clone has just one count. The V call is TRBV5-1, the J call TRBJ2-2, with D tentatively TRBD2 (5 bases). CDR1 and CDR2 (germline): SGHRS, YFSETQ. The V end lost 4 bases, the J end lost 6 bases, and 7 bases lay between the germline ends. The CDR3 spans 12 residues. The CDR3 reads CASSVGAGELFF. CDR3 nucleotides: TGCGCCAGCAGCGTGGGAGCCGGGGAGCTGTTTTTT.

The chain combines TRBV11-2 with TRBJ1-2; a possible D gene is TRBD1 (6 bases). The germline V gene has CDR1 SGHAT and CDR2 FQNNGV. The CDR3 spans 14 residues. Trimming took 6 bases from V and 1 from J, leaving 12 bases between them. DNA for the CDR3: TGTGCCAGCAGGCGAGGGGGATATAACTATGGCTACACCTTC. This gives the protein CASRRGGYNYGYTF. The full variable domain, completed using reference TRBV11-2 and TRBJ1-2, is EAGVAQSPRYKIIEKRQSVAFWCNPISGHATLYWYQQILGQGPKLLIQFQNNGVVDDSQLPKDRFSAERLKGVDSTLKIQPAKLEDSAVYLCASRRGGYNYGYTFGSGTRLTVV.

As for this clone: The conserved closing phenylalanine or tryptophan is absent in this CDR3, likely reflecting a read error. The chain has TRBV7-9 and TRBJ2-7; no clear D. Trimming shortened V by 1 base and J by 2 bases, and 12 bases separated the two germline ends. CDR1 is SEHNR, CDR2 FQNEAQ, per germline (reference sequence). The CDR3 loop spans 15 amino acids. The CDR3 DNA sequence: TGTGCCAGCAGCTTAGGGGATGTAAATCCCTACGAGCAGTACCTC. Translating it yields CASSLGDVNPYEQYL.

The rearrangement uses TRBV28 and TRBJ2-7, with D perhaps TRBD1 or TRBD2 (6 bases each). CDR1 and CDR2 (germline): MDHEN, SYDVKM. V shed 3 bases and J shed 6 bases, with 18 bases lying between them. The CDR3 extends over 15 amino acids. This chain's CDR3 is CASSLRGGRQFEQYF. CDR3 in DNA: TGTGCCAGCAGTTTGCGAGGGGGGCGCCAGTTCGAGCAGTACTTC.

The chain couples TRBV5-4 to TRBJ1-2; TRBD1 matches 7 bases. Per the germline V gene, CDR1 is SGHNT and CDR2 is YYREEE (reference sequence). The CDR3 extends over 15 amino acids. The V gene end was trimmed by 0 bases and the J gene end by 4 bases; junction bases not matched to a gene: 6. CDR3: CASSLGPPGGYGYTF. Here the CDR3 DNA reads TGTGCCAGCAGCTTGGGGCCCCCAGGGGGCTATGGCTACACCTTC.

In DNA, the CDR3 is TGTGCCAGCAGCTTAGACAGTTTGACATCCTACGAGCAGTACTTC. Its protein is CASSLDSLTSYEQYF. This rearrangement joins TRBV7-3 to TRBJ2-7, with a tentative D call TRBD1 (5 bases). Trimming removed 2 bases at V and 1 base at J, with 12 bases between. The CDR3 is 15 amino acids. The germline V gene has CDR1 SGHTA and CDR2 FQGTGA. Full variable domain (missing parts from reference TRBV7-3 and TRBJ2-7): GAGVSQTPSNKVTEKGKYVELRCDPISGHTALYWYRQSLGQGPEFLIYFQGTGAADDSGLPNDRFFAVRPEGSVSTLKIQRTERGDSAVYLCASSLDSLTSYEQYFGPGTRLTVT.

V and J are TRBV6-6 and TRBJ1-2; D gene unclear. From germline, CDR1 is MNHNY and CDR2 SVGAGI (reference sequence). The CDR3 totals 13 residues. Trimming took 8 bases from V and 3 from J, leaving 13 bases between them. The CDR3 loop is CASGNLRDYGYTF. The CDR3 coding sequence is TGTGCCAGCGGGAACCTTAGGGACTATGGCTACACCTTC.